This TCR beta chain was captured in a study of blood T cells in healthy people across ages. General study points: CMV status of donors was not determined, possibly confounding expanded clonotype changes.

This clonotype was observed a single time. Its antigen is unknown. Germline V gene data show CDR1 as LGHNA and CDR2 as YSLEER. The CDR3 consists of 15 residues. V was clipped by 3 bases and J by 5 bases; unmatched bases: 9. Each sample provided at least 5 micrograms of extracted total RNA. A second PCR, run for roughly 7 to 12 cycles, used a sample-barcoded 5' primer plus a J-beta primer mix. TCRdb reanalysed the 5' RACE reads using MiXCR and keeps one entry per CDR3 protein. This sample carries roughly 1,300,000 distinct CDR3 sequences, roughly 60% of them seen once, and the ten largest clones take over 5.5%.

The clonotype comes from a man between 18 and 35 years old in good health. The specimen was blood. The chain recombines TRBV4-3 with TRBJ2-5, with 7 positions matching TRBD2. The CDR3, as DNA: TGCGCCAGCAGCCACTGCGGAAGGGAGGGTGAGACCCAGTACTTC. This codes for CASSHCGREGETQYF.